This T cell receptor beta chain emerged from a study of response to subunit inactivated influenza vaccine (dated 2018 in TCRdb). Concerning the study at large: Deep quantitative profiling of the T cell receptor repertoire was used in the study to follow responses to a trivalent subunit inactivated influenza vaccine.

The library was made by RT-PCR. The sequencing machine was an Illumina HiSeq 2500. Using fastp trimming at Q25 and MiXCR clonotype assembly, TCRdb reanalyzed the public sequencing data and kept in-frame beta chains. Each CDR3 protein gets just one entry, which takes the most common genes and DNA from the rows behind it. The sample data list 400,000 to 550,000 distinct CDR3 sequences, and 25% of these were observed just once. The ten largest clones take up 1.9% of the sample. As regards this clonotype: Its antigen target is currently unknown. The record has no base qualities; no much larger clone is one base away.

Broader findings and caveats from the paper: According to the authors, only a limited number of new T cells may be recruited by each seasonal influenza vaccination.

The receptor's source is a man aged 45-60 years who received an inactivated influenza vaccine. Donor details come from another sample of the same person, matched by shared clones. This material consisted of CD4+ T cells sorted from PBMCs, taken about 5 days after vaccination.

This receptor carries the CDR3 CSARVPGRSADTQYF. The nucleotide sequence is TGCAGTGCTAGAGTTCCCGGGAGAAGCGCAGATACGCAGTATTTT. The V and J segments used are TRBV20-1 and TRBJ2-3; TRBD2 is a possible D gene, resting on 6 matching bases. Via the germline V gene (reference sequence), CDR1 is DFQATT and CDR2 SNEGSKA. From cysteine to phenylalanine, the CDR3 is 15 amino acids long. The kept DNA is CDR3 alone, 45 bases in frame from the first base. Deletion took 1 base off V and 4 bases off J, with a span of 15 bases between the germline ends.